This TCR beta chain was obtained from a study of T cells in Graves' hyperthyroidism and ophthalmopathy. RNA transcripts were the template for amplifying TCR beta CDR3 regions. Carried out on the TCR CDR3, a first-round RT-PCR used the HTBI primer set. TCRdb redid the calling of the multiplex PCR reads with MiXCR, one entry per CDR3 protein. The sample consists of approximately 620,000 distinct CDR3 sequences, approximately 15% of them appearing once. Germline CDR1 is SQVTM and CDR2 is ANQGSEA. Trimming left V 7 bases short and J 5 bases short, with 15 bases between. The CDR3 totals 12 residues. Patients aged 18 to 65 had newly diagnosed hyperthyroidism that had lasted under 2 months. Ahead of any ophthalmopathy symptoms, the blood sample was obtained at the first diagnosis of hyperthyroidism.

Material: blood. The chain recombines TRBV29-1 with TRBJ2-7; D may be TRBD1 or TRBD2 (5 bases each). The origin of this receptor is a woman aged 25 to 39 with Graves' hyperthyroidism that later progressed to Graves' ophthalmopathy. The CDR3 DNA reads TGCAGCGCCTTGGGGACCAGGAACGAGCAGTACTTC. Translation: CSALGTRNEQYF.